This T cell receptor beta chain appears in the sequencing data of a study of shared clonotypes between healthy human individuals. General study points: Relative to clonotypes present in all four donors, those not shared had lower generation probabilities.

Sorted-subset replicate PCR reactions were performed with approximately 190 ng DNA, corresponding to tens of thousands of T cell genomes. Clones were sequenced by immunoSEQ multiplex PCR, and TCRdb holds only the in-frame ones, with some missing. This repertoire shows about 2 million clones, around 96% found once; its top ten account for 1% to 1.3%. The CDR3 spans 19 residues. V lost 4 bases and J lost 4; bases outside the gene matches: 14. Germline V CDR1 and CDR2: LNHNV, YYDKDF (reference sequence). In regard to this clone: Its target is not known.

Terminally differentiated effector memory CD45RA+ cells were excluded by CCR7 positive selection of CD45RO-negative cells. This sequence joins TRBV15 and TRBJ1-4, with TRBD1 identical over 11 bases. The sequence was collected from a man younger than 35 in good health. Specimen: naive CD8+ T cells sorted from blood. The CDR3 sequence: CATSTLNLGTGGSNEKLFF. The CDR3 coding sequence is TGTGCCACCAGCACTTTAAACTTGGGGACAGGGGGAAGTAATGAAAAACTGTTTTTT.